This T cell receptor beta chain was identified in a study of T cell repertoires in cytomegalovirus infection (dated by TCRdb to the late 2010s). At the level of the whole study: The peptide stimulations were aimed at well-studied HLA-B-restricted epitopes as well as recently identified HLA-C-restricted CMV epitopes, whose presentation resists viral immunomodulation. Donor HLA type was relevant to the analysis, as public TCR beta signatures indicated carriage of CMV infection together with the matching HLA type.

What the authors observed across the whole study: In both this cohort and an independent approximately 400-donor cohort, the cumulative frequency of public TCR beta family members distinguished carriers of CMV infection plus the relevant HLA type. The ex vivo response was dominated by HLA-C-restricted CMV-specific TCR beta clonotypes, and the single most frequent clonotype in two of eight donors was supplied by these HLA-C-restricted clonotypes.

Sequenced using an Illumina HiSeq 1500. TCRdb's own reprocessing of the public reads used fastp at Q25 and MiXCR and kept productive beta chains. All rows with the same CDR3 protein become a single entry with the most common DNA and genes. This sample is represented by a few hundred thousand distinct CDR3 sequences; almost 40% of them were singletons. In total, the top ten clones hold around 50% of the sample. The treatment or condition label here, explained by the study, means: in vitro stimulation with specific CMV peptide epitopes to enrich CMV-specific T cells. In regard to this clonotype: It lacks a known antigen. No base quality information exists; no much larger clone differs at one position.

The junction carries 12 bases between V and J, which are trimmed by 4 bases and 2 bases respectively. Taken from the germline V gene, the CDR1 and CDR2 loops are ENHRY and SYGVKD. The CDR3 holds 14 amino acids from the cysteine to the phenylalanine. The sequence is cut down to CDR3 DNA, 42 bases in frame from base 1. The sequenced sample was cultured PBMCs, obtained from culture after CMV antigen stimulation. The sequence was collected from a human donor in good health (CMV status not recorded). Some clones in this sample may be carry-over from other donors' samples. Here the chain combines TRBV10-3 and TRBJ2-7; the D gene is not confidently resolved. The CDR3 reads CAISVGSVAYEQYF. The DNA sequence is as follows: TGTGCCATCAGTGTGGGCAGTGTGGCCTACGAGCAGTACTTC.